This TCR beta chain is from a study of identifying expanded T cells in peripheral blood. Comment on this clone: Its antigen is not known.

Whole-study findings and limits: Variance in clone template counts between approximately 2-week samples significantly increased with total template count across all healthy donors. About 1.2 clones differed between technical replicates, versus approximately 16 and 19 over time.

During the collection period, no donor immune events like infections were recorded. TCRdb keeps only in-frame clones here, not all; method: immunoSEQ multiplex PCR. The sample shows 70,000 to 100,000 clones, around nine tenths of them seen only once. Input material: blood. The clonotype was recovered from a person between 18 and 70 years old in good health.

The DNA for the CDR3 is TGCAGCCCTTACTCCGGCTCCTACAATGAGCAGTTCTTC. This encodes CSPYSGSYNEQFF. This sequence joins TRBV29-1 and TRBJ2-1; D call uncertain. Looked up from germline, CDR1 is SQVTM and CDR2 is ANQGSEA. CDR3 size: 13 residues. V dropped 8 bases and J dropped 0 bases, with 11 bases sitting between them.